This T cell receptor beta chain derives from a study of T cell responses to AZD1222 COVID-19 vaccine (dated by TCRdb to the early 2020s). General notes on the study: TCR sequencing was performed for 230 to 250 trial participants, of whom 207 were given two doses of AZD1222 and about 25 were given two doses of MenACWY control vaccine. Trial participants were enrolled into age subgroups of 18-55, 56-69 and 70-plus years, which contained about 150, 28 and 57 TCR-sequenced participants, respectively. Summary of the overall study and its limitations: Because no day 14 peak-response samples were available, repertoires were characterized only after the peak T cell response. Participants were mostly white British and included more females than males, and it was suggested by the authors that clonal diversity may have been underestimated. Reportedly, almost half of the unique spike-specific TCRs recognized epitopes lying outside the regions that are mutated in the B.1.351 and B.1.1.7 variants. In the small 56-69-year group, the increase in depth fell short of significance, most likely because of low power. Conclusions about previously exposed vaccinees are limited, since just a handful of AZD1222 recipients were seropositive for SARS-CoV-2 at baseline. After two AZD1222 doses, both the breadth and the depth of spike-specific TCRs were significantly higher than at day 0 and than in MenACWY recipients. The whole spike protein was spanned by vaccine-associated CD4 TCRs, and dominant responses were seen in regions 160-218 and 743-854.

The CDR3 regions of human TCRbeta chains were analyzed by immunosequencing. In the original analysis: TCRs in the repertoires were compared against a reference library of SARS-CoV-2-specific TCRs that had been generated with the MIRA antigen-specificity platform. Breadth was defined as the fraction of unique TCRs that were SARS-CoV-2-associated, and depth was defined as the fraction of total T cells that were SARS-CoV-2-associated. Using the MIRA data, each spike-specific TCR was mapped to the spike region that the TCR reacts to and placed in a CD4 or CD8 class. Log10-transformed breadth and depth values were compared by one-way ANOVA with Sidak's multiple comparisons tests. TCRdb retrieved this table from immuneACCESS and kept in-frame rearrangements only. Not all clones are present; in checked studies, unresolved V genes account for under half, and no reason is known for the remainder. The V and J calls and the clone size are those of that table, but D and trimming were determined from the DNA. The sample table shows 95,000 to 100,000 clones, and 88% are seen once. In total, the top ten clones hold roughly 15% of the sample.

The CDR3 covers 13 residues, taking in both the cysteine and the phenylalanine. Just CDR3 DNA is preserved here, 39 bases in frame from base 1. The V and J ends are trimmed by 5 bases and 0 bases, leaving 5 bases between them. Taken from the germline V gene, the CDR1 and CDR2 loops are MNHEY and SVGAGI. This specimen's time point label, interpreted: about 28 days (+/-7) after the second vaccine dose. Because spike-specific TCR depth and breadth did not differ between the two schedules, AZD1222 recipients who got a second dose at roughly 4 weeks were pooled with those who got a second dose at roughly 12 weeks. The vaccinee samples were drawn from two UK trials, COV001 and COV002, one of which was a single-blind randomized controlled phase 2/3 trial testing AZD1222 (ChAdOx1 nCoV-19) in healthy adults. Trial participant PBMC samples were collected at day 0 and day 28 after the second dose for TCRbeta chain sequencing.

A remark on this clone: The target of this receptor is not known. Base quality data are lacking; no much larger clone is found one base away.

Sequencing was performed on peripheral blood, taken 28 days after the second AZD1222 dose. Recombination linked TRBV6-5 to TRBJ2-4, with the D segment identity uncertain. This receptor was identified in an adult who received the AZD1222 COVID-19 vaccine. The DNA sequence is as follows: TGTGCCAGCAGTCCCGTAGCCAAAAACATTCAGTACTTC. The translation is CASSPVAKNIQYF.